The 11 T cell receptor beta chains below come from one sample, sequenced in a study of T and B cells in COVID-19 patients. From blood, about 250-500 ng of genomic DNA served as TRB template. Multiplex PCR with BIOMED2 TRB-A/B primer pools amplified TRB rearrangements. In TCRdb, the multiplex PCR reads were re-called with MiXCR into one record per CDR3 protein. The sample has 6,000 to 9,000 distinct CDR3 sequences, around 30% seen once. Sequenced: blood. Receptors originate from a human donor who had recovered from COVID-19.

The V gene is TRBV5-4, the J gene TRBJ1-1; D possibly corresponds to TRBD1 (5 bases). The germline V gene has CDR1 SGHNT and CDR2 YYREEE (reference sequence). The CDR3 sequence is 15 residues long. Trimming cost V 3 bases and J 4 bases, with 16 bases left between them. The CDR3 sequence is CASSSGGGGRTEAFF. CDR3 in DNA: TGTGCCAGCAGCTCCGGGGGGGGGGGTCGCACTGAAGCTTTCTTT.

This clonotype rates as medium-sized. V and J are TRBV19 and TRBJ2-1, with 11 bases lining up with TRBD2. The CDR3 covers 16 residues. V lost 4 bases to trimming and J lost 7 bases; unmatched junction nucleotides: 9. Germline-derived CDR1 and CDR2 are LNHDA and SQIVND (reference sequence). CDR3 in amino acids: CASSTSLAGGNNEQFF. DNA for the CDR3: TGTGCCAGTAGTACTTCCCTAGCGGGGGGTAATAATGAGCAGTTCTTC. The full variable domain, completed using reference TRBV19 and TRBJ2-1, is DGGITQSPKYLFRKEGQNVTLSCEQNLNHDAMYWYRQDPGQGLRLIYYSQIVNDFQKGDIAEGYSVSREKKESFPLTVTSAQKNPTAFYLCASSTSLAGGNNEQFFGPGTRLTVL.

This clonotype was picked up a small number of times. V usage is TRBV5-6 and J usage is TRBJ1-3; no firm D call. The ends were cut back, 1 base at V and 1 base at J, with 6 bases in the middle. CDR1 is SGHDT, CDR2 YYEEEE, per germline. The CDR3 runs 14 residues. The CDR3 DNA reads TGTGCCAGCAGCTTGTTAGGGTCTGGAAACACCATATATTTT. Translating it yields CASSLLGSGNTIYF.

This chain uses TRBV20-1 with TRBJ1-4; 9 bases map to TRBD1. CDR3 length equals 13 residues. CDR1 is DFQATT, CDR2 SNEGSKA, per germline (reference sequence). Germline trimming cut 6 bases from V and 10 bases from J; bases unmatched to any gene: 9. CDR3 loop: CSAAGDREGKLFF. DNA of the CDR3: TGCAGTGCAGCCGGGGACAGGGAGGGAAAACTGTTTTTT.

This clonotype has just a few counts. The chain uses TRBV10-3 and TRBJ1-4; D is possibly TRBD1 (6 bases). Germline V lookup: CDR1 ENHRY, CDR2 SYGVKD. V lost 0 bases to trimming and J lost 5 bases, with 10 bases between them. The CDR3 contains 15 residues. The CDR3 region is CAISESRQGNEKLFF. CDR3 bases: TGTGCCATCAGTGAGTCCCGGCAGGGGAATGAAAAACTGTTTTTT.

This rearrangement joins TRBV6-4 to TRBJ1-1, with TRBD1 identical over 10 bases. CDR3 length: 14 amino acids. CDR1 is MRHNA, CDR2 SNTAGT, per germline. Trimming removed 5 bases from V and 4 bases from J; junction bases left unmatched: 4. The CDR3: CASSPRQGATEAFF. Here the CDR3 DNA reads TGTGCCAGCAGTCCCAGACAGGGGGCCACTGAAGCTTTCTTT.

The gene calls are TRBV6-6 and TRBJ1-5; the D is unclear. The V gene lost 7 bases and the J gene lost 7 bases, with 14 bases spanning the gap. CDR3 size: 13 residues. Per the germline V gene, CDR1 is MNHNY and CDR2 is SVGAGI (reference sequence). CDR3 nucleotides: TGTGCCAGCACACTTAGTGGACCCCAGCCCCAGCATTTT. Translated: CASTLSGPQPQHF.

Judged by abundance, this clonotype is medium-sized. This chain links TRBV19 with TRBJ2-2; possibly TRBD1 or TRBD2 for D (5 bases each). CDR3 length: 13 amino acids. Germline CDR1 LNHDA, CDR2 SQIVND (reference sequence). V was pared by 2 bases and J by 7 bases, with 8 bases between. CDR3 nucleotide sequence: TGTGCCAGTAGTATACGGGACCTCGGGGAGCTGTTTTTT. This translates into CASSIRDLGELFF.

The V and J genes are TRBV7-6 and TRBJ1-2, with 9 bases that match TRBD1. The V segment lost 0 bases and the J segment 4 bases; nucleotides outside the gene matches: 3. The germline V gene has CDR1 SGHVS and CDR2 FNYEAQ. This CDR3 has 15 residues. The CDR3 region has the DNA TGTGCCAGCAGCTTAGCGACAGGGGGGACCTATGGCTACACCTTC. It encodes CASSLATGGTYGYTF.

This sequence joins TRBV5-1 and TRBJ1-3; tentatively, D is TRBD1 (6 bases). CDR3 length equals 15 residues. Trimming stripped 1 base from V and 4 bases from J, with 12 bases between. Germline V gives CDR1 SGHRS, CDR2 YFSETQ. Here the CDR3 reads CASSLSQGSGNTIYF. The CDR3 nucleotides are TGCGCCAGCAGCTTGTCCCAGGGGTCAGGAAACACCATATATTTT.

The CDR3 DNA is TGTGCCAGCACCTCTACAGGGGTGTGGGGGGCCAACGTCCTGACTTTC. It codes for CASTSTGVWGANVLTF. The J gene is TRBJ2-6, the V gene TRBV7-9; TRBD1 matches 7 bases. Per germline, CDR1 SEHNR and CDR2 FQNEAQ (reference sequence). V was clipped by 7 bases and J by 4 bases; unmatched bases: 10. The CDR3 runs to 16 residues. Full variable domain (remainder filled in from reference TRBV7-9 and TRBJ2-6): DTGVSQNPRHKITKRGQNVTFRCDPISEHNRLYWYRQTLGQGPEFLTYFQNEAQLEKSRLLSDRFSAERPKGSFSTLEIQRTEQGDSAMYLCASTSTGVWGANVLTFGAGSRLTVL.